This TCR beta chain comes out of a study of blood T cells in healthy people across ages. This clonotype was counted only a few times. Antigen specificity is unknown. The sample providers were healthy Caucasian people from Russia, aged about 6 to 90. V was shortened by 0 bases and J by 5 bases, with 8 bases between the two germline ends. CDR3 size: 13 residues. CDR1 and CDR2 from the germline V gene are DFQATT and SNEGSKA (reference sequence). With a J-beta primer mix and a sample-barcoded 5' primer, a second PCR ran about 7 to 12 cycles. TCRdb redid the calling of the 5' RACE reads with MiXCR, one entry per CDR3 protein. The data show about 1.5 million distinct CDR3 sequences, 35% to 45% seen once. Study observations and caveats: Expanded clonotype shifts may have been confounded, as the donors had an unknown CMV status.

The chain links TRBV20-1 to TRBJ2-1; D is unclear. The TCR sequence derives from a woman younger than 30 in good health. The sample consisted of blood. CDR3 nucleotide sequence: TGCAGTGCTAGAGATTCCCAGAACAATGAGCAGTTCTTC. This translates into CSARDSQNNEQFF.